One sample yielded the 22 T cell receptor beta chains listed below, sequenced in a study of blood T cell repertoires in COVID-19. Sequencing used immunoSEQ multiplex PCR; TCRdb keeps in-frame clones, though not all of them. The sample carries more than 100,000 clones, 84% recorded once. Material: PBMCs or T cells enriched from blood (not recorded which). These receptors originate from a woman aged 30 to 39 who had recovered from COVID-19.

This chain connects TRBV2 to TRBJ1-4, with 7 bases fitting TRBD1. This CDR3 has 14 residues. Trimming removed 6 bases from V and 3 bases from J; junction bases left unmatched: 4. Germline V CDR1 and CDR2: SNHLY, FYNNEI. The CDR3 nucleotides read TGTGCCAGCAGACTCACAGGGGCTAATGAAAAACTGTTTTTT. Amino acid sequence: CASRLTGANEKLFF.

The J gene is TRBJ2-4, the V gene TRBV18; TRBD1 matches 7 bases. Germline V lookup: CDR1 KGHSH, CDR2 LQKENI. The CDR3 sequence is 18 residues long. Trimming took 0 bases from V and 0 from J; bases not matched to a gene: 8. CDR3 sequence (DNA): TGTGCCAGCTCACCACCGGGAACAGGGGCCCTAGCCAAAAACATTCAGTACTTC. Translating gives CASSPPGTGALAKNIQYF.

The chain carries TRBV5-1 and TRBJ1-3; no definite D call. Between the trimmed V and J ends, which lost 5 bases and 0 bases, there was a span of 6 bases. Germline assignment: CDR1 SGHRS and CDR2 YFSETQ. The CDR3 covers 13 residues. The CDR3 sequence: CASRPSSGNTIYF. The CDR3 nucleotides are TGCGCCAGCAGACCGAGCTCTGGAAACACCATATATTTT.

V gene TRBV28 combines with J gene TRBJ1-5; 8 nucleotides align to TRBD1. The junction had 6 bases not matched to a gene; V was cut back by 7 bases and J by 1 base. The CDR3 is 15 amino acids. The V gene's germline CDR1 is MDHEN and CDR2 SYDVKM. The CDR3 spells CASISDRGSNQPQHF. Written as DNA, the CDR3 is TGTGCCAGCATCTCCGACAGGGGCAGCAATCAGCCCCAGCATTTT.

The rearrangement uses TRBV5-1 and TRBJ2-1; 10 nucleotides agree with TRBD2. V gave up 4 bases and J gave up 8 bases; unmatched junction bases: 15. The CDR3 loop spans 17 amino acids. Germline CDR1 SGHRS, CDR2 YFSETQ. CDR3 in DNA: TGCGCCAGCAGCCGCAACCCTACTAGCGGGAAGGTCGATGAGCAGTTCTTC. Protein sequence: CASSRNPTSGKVDEQFF.

J is TRBJ2-5 and V is TRBV4-2; a possible D gene is TRBD1 (6 bases). CDR1 is LGHNA and CDR2 is YNFKEQ in the germline V gene. V was shortened by 4 bases and J by 4 bases, with 13 bases between the two germline ends. The CDR3 covers 14 residues. The chain's CDR3 is CASSPTGKRETQYF. CDR3 nucleotide sequence: TGTGCCAGCAGCCCAACAGGGAAACGAGAGACCCAGTACTTC.

The chain couples TRBV11-2 to TRBJ1-5; 8 bases are a match to TRBD1. Trimming took 0 bases from V and 6 from J; bases not matched to a gene: 10. Germline assignment: CDR1 SGHAT and CDR2 FQNNGV. The length of the CDR3 is 17 residues. The CDR3 loop is CASSLDSGRGRIQPQHF. In DNA form, the CDR3 reads TGTGCCAGCAGCTTAGATTCCGGCAGGGGGCGGATTCAGCCCCAGCATTTT.

This clone appeared a few times. The genes are TRBV14 and TRBJ2-3; D ambiguous. Trimming pared 0 bases from V and 3 bases from J, leaving 13 bases between. CDR1 and CDR2 (germline): SGHDN, FVKESK. This CDR3 is 16 amino acids long. The CDR3 loop is CASSQEAGQWTDTQYF. In DNA, the CDR3 is TGTGCCAGCAGCCAAGAGGCAGGCCAATGGACAGATACGCAGTATTTT.

This chain links TRBV5-1 with TRBJ2-2; 7 bases map to TRBD1. V trimming: 4 bases; J trimming: 5 bases; junction bases outside the gene matches: 11. Germline values: CDR1 SGHRS, CDR2 YFSETQ. The CDR3 totals 16 residues. The CDR3: CASSHTTGVGTGELFF. In DNA, the CDR3 is TGCGCCAGCAGCCACACTACAGGGGTGGGGACCGGGGAGCTGTTTTTT. The whole variable domain, remainder taken from reference TRBV5-1 and TRBJ2-2, is KAGVTQTPRYLIKTRGQQVTLSCSPISGHRSVSWYQQTPGQGLQFLFEYFSETQRNKGNFPGRFSGRQFSNSRSEMNVSTLELGDSALYLCASSHTTGVGTGELFFGEGSRLTVL.

The chain links TRBV19 to TRBJ2-2, with TRBD2 matching 15 bases. There are 18 residues in the CDR3. Germline loops: CDR1 LNHDA, CDR2 SQIVND (reference sequence). J gave up 11 bases and V 7 bases, and 17 bases lay outside the gene matches. The CDR3 protein is CASTKPPGLAGGTAELFF. Written as DNA, the CDR3 is TGTGCCAGTACCAAGCCCCCAGGACTAGCGGGAGGGACCGCAGAGCTGTTTTTT.

CDR3: CASSLGHRTSGANVLTF. The CDR3 DNA follows: TGCGCCAGCAGCTTGGGACACAGGACCTCTGGGGCCAACGTCCTGACTTTC. J is TRBJ2-6 and V is TRBV5-1; D might be TRBD1 (5 bases). Germline CDR1 SGHRS, CDR2 YFSETQ. The CDR3 sequence is 17 residues long. V gave up 0 bases and J gave up 0 bases, with 10 bases separating them. Looking up the rest from reference TRBV5-1 and TRBJ2-6 gives the full variable domain: KAGVTQTPRYLIKTRGQQVTLSCSPISGHRSVSWYQQTPGQGLQFLFEYFSETQRNKGNFPGRFSGRQFSNSRSEMNVSTLELGDSALYLCASSLGHRTSGANVLTFGAGSRLTVL.

This clone has more than one count but fewer than ten. The V gene is TRBV7-9, the J gene TRBJ2-3; TRBD2 agrees at 7 bases. V shed 3 bases and J 2 bases; nucleotides not matched to a gene: 11. Germline V lookup: CDR1 SEHNR, CDR2 FQNEAQ (reference sequence). The CDR3 runs 17 residues. CDR3 region: CASSFSGPRPLTDTQYF. The CDR3 region has the DNA TGTGCCAGCAGCTTTAGCGGGCCCCGTCCTCTCACAGATACGCAGTATTTT.

The chain links TRBV28 to TRBJ1-1; 11 bases are a match to TRBD1. Looked up from germline, CDR1 is MDHEN and CDR2 is SYDVKM. The J segment lost 0 bases and the V segment lost 6 bases, leaving 15 bases of the junction unmatched. The CDR3 covers 19 residues. The CDR3 region has the DNA TGTGCCAGCAGCCAGGGACAGGGGGTCCTGGGTTTCATGAACACTGAAGCTTTCTTT. Protein product: CASSQGQGVLGFMNTEAFF.

This chain's CDR3 is CASSQERRSSYEQYF. Written as DNA, the CDR3 is TGTGCCAGCAGCCAAGAGAGGAGAAGCTCCTACGAGCAGTACTTC. The genes are TRBV14 and TRBJ2-7; D remains ambiguous. This CDR3 comprises 15 residues. The ends were cut back, 0 bases at V and 0 bases at J, with 9 bases in the middle. CDR1 and CDR2 (germline): SGHDN, FVKESK.

The genes are TRBV4-2 and TRBJ1-6; D call uncertain. V lost 4 bases and J 5 bases, leaving 15 bases between the germline ends. Germline V gene data show CDR1 as LGHNA and CDR2 as YNFKEQ. The CDR3 is 16 amino acids. CDR3: CASSRREGGDNSPLHF. The CDR3 DNA is TGTGCCAGCAGCCGCCGCGAGGGTGGTGATAATTCACCCCTCCACTTT.

In DNA form, the CDR3 reads TGCGCCAGCAGCTTGGACGCCGGGAACCGGGCCGGGGAGCTGTTTTTT. The encoded protein is CASSLDAGNRAGELFF. This chain connects TRBV5-1 to TRBJ2-2; tentative D call: TRBD2 (5 bases). V lost 0 bases, J lost 6 bases, and 15 bases lay in between. CDR3 size: 16 residues. The V gene's germline CDR1 is SGHRS and CDR2 YFSETQ.

The chain carries TRBV7-8 and TRBJ2-3; 7 nucleotides agree with TRBD1. Germline CDR1 reads SGHVS; CDR2 reads FQNEAQ. The J segment lost 2 bases and the V segment lost 5 bases, leaving 4 bases of the junction unmatched. The CDR3 length is 14 residues. This CDR3 is CASSPTGTTDTQYF. The CDR3 bases are TGTGCCAGCAGCCCGACAGGGACCACAGATACGCAGTATTTT. The variable domain in full, with the rest retrieved from reference TRBV7-8 and TRBJ2-3, is GAGVSQSPRYKVAKRGQDVALRCDPISGHVSLFWYQQALGQGPEFLTYFQNEAQLDKSGLPSDRFFAERPEGSVSTLKIQRTQQEDSAVYLCASSPTGTTDTQYFGPGTRLTVL.

This clone was observed once. The CDR3 DNA sequence: TGTGCCAGCTCACCGGGGAGGACCTCGGATTCACCCCTCCACTTT. It encodes CASSPGRTSDSPLHF. The gene calls are TRBV18 and TRBJ1-6; D is undetermined. V shed 3 bases and J shed 8 bases, with 14 bases lying between them. Germline loops: CDR1 KGHSH, CDR2 LQKENI. The CDR3 runs to 15 residues.

This rearrangement joins TRBV19 to TRBJ1-5; the match to TRBD1 covers 8 bases. The CDR3 contains 18 residues. In germline, CDR1 is LNHDA, CDR2 SQIVND (reference sequence). J lost 0 bases, V lost 3 bases, and 10 bases had no gene match. The CDR3 region is CASSIRPGGGNSNQPQHF. In DNA, the CDR3 is TGTGCCAGTAGTATTAGGCCAGGGGGCGGAAATAGCAATCAGCCCCAGCATTTT.

The chain has TRBV19 and TRBJ1-5; D gene unclear. V gave up 6 bases and J gave up 7 bases, with 22 bases separating them. Germline V gene sequence: CDR1 LNHDA, CDR2 SQIVND (reference sequence). The CDR3 length is 16 residues. The CDR3 nucleotides read TGTGCCAGTAGCACCCTGTTAGGGCAGCCGGGACAGCCCCAGCATTTT. It is translated as CASSTLLGQPGQPQHF. Together with reference TRBV19 and TRBJ1-5, the CDR3 gives the full variable domain: DGGITQSPKYLFRKEGQNVTLSCEQNLNHDAMYWYRQDPGQGLRLIYYSQIVNDFQKGDIAEGYSVSREKKESFPLTVTSAQKNPTAFYLCASSTLLGQPGQPQHFGDGTRLSIL.

Only one count was recorded for this clone. The V call is TRBV30, the J call TRBJ2-7, with D possibly being TRBD1 (5 bases). CDR3 length: 11 amino acids. Trimming removed 3 bases from V and 7 bases from J, with 10 bases in between. Germline CDR1 and CDR2: GTSNPN and SVGIG (reference sequence). CDR3 bases: TGTGCCTGGAGCAGGGCCCAGGAGCAGTACTTC. Translating it yields CAWSRAQEQYF.

The chain couples TRBV5-4 to TRBJ2-7; no reliable D call. In germline, CDR1 is SGHNT, CDR2 YYREEE (reference sequence). This CDR3 contains 13 residues. The V and J ends lost 7 bases and 2 bases respectively, with 13 bases between them. Here the CDR3 reads CASRSTYAYEQYF. The DNA of the CDR3 is TGTGCCAGCCGGTCGACATACGCCTACGAGCAGTACTTC.